The 10 T cell receptor beta chains listed next were all sequenced from one sample in a study of cytomegalovirus exposure and HLA in healthy donors. Both 60 Vbeta primers and 13 Jbeta primers went into the PCR. The repertoire was sequenced with immunoSEQ multiplex PCR; TCRdb's copy has only in-frame clones and lacks some. The sample yields 150,000 to 200,000 clones, roughly 72% seen once. The source material was PBMCs. The receptor source for this set is a man aged 35 to 55 in good health and CMV-seropositive.

This clone was seen more than once but under ten times. The chain couples TRBV6-5 to TRBJ1-5; possibly TRBD1 for D (5 bases). CDR3 size: 15 residues. Germline assignment: CDR1 MNHEY and CDR2 SVGAGI. With 7 bases removed from V and 2 bases from J, the gap between germline ends came to 15 bases. The CDR3 DNA sequence: TGTGCCAGCATCCCATCGGGGGTTTGCAATCAGCCCCAGCATTTT. Its translation is CASIPSGVCNQPQHF.

In the case of this clone: The sample has other DNA sequences that encode this CDR3 too. The chain is built from TRBV5-1 and TRBJ2-3; 8 nucleotides agree with TRBD1. Germline loops: CDR1 SGHRS, CDR2 YFSETQ. V shed 4 bases and J 5 bases; nucleotides not matched to a gene: 6. The CDR3 totals 14 residues. The CDR3 sequence: CASSPGQGLDTQYF. The CDR3 DNA is TGCGCCAGCAGCCCCGGACAGGGATTAGATACGCAGTATTTT.

The chain recombines TRBV7-9 with TRBJ2-5; perhaps TRBD2 as D (7 bases). The CDR3 has 14 residues. Trimming removed 10 bases at V and 4 bases at J, with 19 bases between. The germline CDR1 and CDR2 sequences are SEHNR and FQNEAQ (reference sequence). CDR3 nucleotides: TGTGCCACCCGAGGGGGGGGCCGGCGAGAGACCCAGTACTTC. It translates to CATRGGGRRETQYF.

V and J are TRBV19 and TRBJ1-1, with 10 bases matching TRBD1. Per the germline V gene, CDR1 is LNHDA and CDR2 is SQIVND (reference sequence). After removal of 5 bases from V and 4 bases from J, the junction contained 7 bases not matched to a gene. The CDR3 spans 15 residues. CDR3 DNA sequence: TGTGCCAGTAGTCCACTGACAGGGGGCGGCACTGAAGCTTTCTTT. Translated, it gives CASSPLTGGGTEAFF.

In this sample, this clone turned up a few times. In DNA, the CDR3 is TGTGCCTGGAGTGTACTTCAGGGGGCGGGTCAGCCCCAGCATTTT. Amino acid sequence: CAWSVLQGAGQPQHF. The chain employs TRBV30 and TRBJ1-5; TRBD1 matches at 8 bases. V lost 0 bases and J lost 6; bases outside the gene matches: 7. The CDR3 covers 15 residues. Germline values: CDR1 GTSNPN, CDR2 SVGIG (reference sequence).

The chain recombines TRBV29-1 with TRBJ1-4; D gene ambiguous. The CDR3 sequence is 13 residues long. V was clipped by 4 bases and J by 0 bases, with 6 bases between them. Germline V gives CDR1 SQVTM, CDR2 ANQGSEA. As DNA, the CDR3 is TGCAGCGTTGGGGAGGCAACTAATGAAAAACTGTTTTTT. This gives the protein CSVGEATNEKLFF.

The CDR3 coding sequence is TGTGCCAGCAGTGAATGGTCCGGACTTCAAGAGACCCAGTACTTC. Encoded protein: CASSEWSGLQETQYF. The genes are TRBV25-1 and TRBJ2-5; a weak D match, TRBD2 (5 bases). There are 15 residues in the CDR3. Germline-derived CDR1 and CDR2 are MGHDK and SYGVNS. Trimming pared 1 base from V and 2 bases from J, leaving 11 bases between.

For this clone: At one end, the junction sequence differs from germline, possibly due to a read error. The gene calls are TRBV29-1 and TRBJ1-4; D is perhaps TRBD1 (5 bases). The V gene's germline CDR1 is SQVTM and CDR2 ANQGSEA. CDR3 length: 11 amino acids. CDR3 DNA sequence: TGCAGCGTTGGGGGGGGAGATTCTCTGATTTTT. Translation: CSVGGGDSLIF.

V usage is TRBV6-6 and J usage is TRBJ1-2, with 7 positions matching TRBD1. The CDR3 has 14 amino acids. The germline CDR1 and CDR2 sequences are MNHNY and SVGAGI (reference sequence). V lost 4 bases, J lost 7 bases, and 9 bases stayed unmatched. The CDR3 loop reads CASSLQGGEGGYTF. CDR3 nucleotides: TGTGCCAGCAGTTTGCAGGGGGGAGAGGGTGGCTACACCTTC.

A few counts support this clone. The rearrangement joins TRBV7-3 to TRBJ2-3, with D perhaps matching TRBD2 (5 bases). From germline, CDR1 is SGHTA and CDR2 FQGTGA. The germline V and J ends were trimmed by 5 bases and 1 base, with 10 bases remaining between them. This CDR3 is 14 amino acids long. Here the CDR3 reads CASSPEGGTDTQYF. CDR3 sequence (DNA): TGTGCCAGCAGCCCCGAGGGAGGCACAGATACGCAGTATTTT.